This T cell receptor beta chain was obtained from a study of response to subunit inactivated influenza vaccine. TCRdb fed the RT-PCR reads into MiXCR, producing one record per CDR3 protein. The data show about 570,000 distinct CDR3 sequences, about 11% seen once. This clonotype appeared many times. The CDR3 sequence is 14 residues long. CDR1 is SGHAT, CDR2 FQNNGV, per germline. The V and J ends lost 5 bases and 1 base respectively, with 11 bases between them. The same sample was also used in a study of T cells expressing NK-cell markers. As reported in that work: For TCR beta, cDNA was produced by 5'RACE template switching with UMIs. Seropositivity for HCMV was found in seven of the eight sequenced donors, with one seronegative. The CD3+CD56-NKG2C+ fraction of several donors was also led by these clonotypes.

The receptor's source is a middle-aged man who received an inactivated influenza vaccine. This chain uses TRBV11-2 with TRBJ2-5, with D hard to call. The sequencing used PBMCs from blood, collected on the day of vaccination. CDR3 bases: TGTGCCAGCAGCCTAAGGAACATCCAAGAGACCCAGTACTTC. Protein sequence: CASSLRNIQETQYF.